Shown below are 8 T cell receptor beta chains from a single sample sequenced in a study of blood T cell repertoires in COVID-19. This table comes from immunoSEQ multiplex PCR, and its TCRdb copy is limited to in-frame clones, with some not included. The table shows roughly 260,000 clones, with approximately 87% occurring only once. The material sequenced was peripheral blood. The receptors here all came from a woman between 50 and 59 years old with acute or convalescent COVID-19.

The chain combines TRBV2 with TRBJ2-3; a weak D match, TRBD1 (6 bases). Between the trimmed V and J ends, which lost 8 bases and 3 bases, there was a span of 9 bases. The germline CDR1 and CDR2 sequences are SNHLY and FYNNEI. CDR3 length: 12 amino acids. DNA for the CDR3: TGTGCCAGCGGGGGCGGGACAGATACGCAGTATTTT. It encodes CASGGGTDTQYF.

V usage is TRBV6-5 and J usage is TRBJ1-1; D is ambiguous. V was clipped by 5 bases and J by 5 bases, with 9 bases between them. The CDR3 contains 12 residues. Germline V gene lookup returns CDR1 MNHEY and CDR2 SVGAGI. The CDR3 DNA sequence: TGTGCCAGCAGTCCTATTCGAACTGAAGCTTTCTTT. Amino acids: CASSPIRTEAFF.

The chain links TRBV6-6 to TRBJ1-5; no firm D call. Germline V gene sequence: CDR1 MNHNY, CDR2 SVGAGI (reference sequence). The CDR3 is made up of 14 amino acids. Trimming removed 5 bases from V and 5 bases from J, with 13 bases in between. The CDR3 protein is CASSGERKYQPQHF. CDR3 nucleotides: TGTGCCAGCAGTGGCGAGCGAAAGTATCAGCCCCAGCATTTT.

V gene TRBV19 combines with J gene TRBJ2-7; perhaps TRBD1 as D (5 bases). Looked up from germline, CDR1 is LNHDA and CDR2 is SQIVND (reference sequence). V lost 6 bases to trimming and J lost 3 bases, with 15 bases between them. The CDR3 runs 14 residues. The CDR3 protein is CASRGSGFGYEQYF. The CDR3 DNA follows: TGTGCCAGTAGAGGGTCAGGGTTCGGCTACGAGCAGTACTTC.

This chain connects TRBV4-1 to TRBJ2-1, with 7 bases matching TRBD1. The CDR3 runs 15 residues. Germline V gene lookup returns CDR1 MGHRA and CDR2 YSYEKL. J lost 9 bases, V lost 1 base, and 9 bases had no gene match. The CDR3 nucleotides are TGCGCCAGCAGCCAAGTCATAGGGGGCGCGGGTGAGCAGTTCTTC. This sequence encodes CASSQVIGGAGEQFF.

This clone was recorded once. This sequence joins TRBV10-3 and TRBJ1-4, with 8 bases matching TRBD1. This CDR3 region has 15 residues. The V segment lost 2 bases and the J segment 6 bases; nucleotides outside the gene matches: 5. Per the germline V gene, CDR1 is ENHRY and CDR2 is SYGVKD. The CDR3 DNA follows: TGTGCCATCAGTGAGATAGGACAGGGTTATGAAAAACTGTTTTTT. Translated, it gives CAISEIGQGYEKLFF.

The chain is built from TRBV29-1 and TRBJ1-2; tentative D call: TRBD1 (5 bases). The CDR3 length is 13 residues. CDR1 SQVTM and CDR2 ANQGSEA come from the germline V gene. V lost 4 bases and J lost 6, with 15 bases in between. As DNA, the CDR3 is TGCAGCGTTGTCGCAGGGAAGGATCATGGCTACACCTTC. It yields the protein CSVVAGKDHGYTF.

The chain employs TRBV24-1 and TRBJ1-5; D is perhaps TRBD1 (5 bases). This CDR3 is 16 amino acids long. The V gene's germline CDR1 is KGHDR and CDR2 SFDVKD. V dropped 4 bases and J dropped 4 bases, with 16 bases sitting between them. The CDR3 spells CATSEDTGPGNQPQHF. As DNA, the CDR3 is TGTGCCACCAGTGAAGACACAGGCCCCGGGAATCAGCCCCAGCATTTT.